These T cell receptor beta chains were read from a single sample in a study of T cell responses to AZD1222 COVID-19 vaccine. Only in-frame clones appear in the TCRdb table, and some are missing; sequencing was by immunoSEQ multiplex PCR. The sample includes about 140,000 clones, approximately 89% of them seen just once. Sequencing was performed on peripheral blood, taken on day 0 of AZD1222 vaccination. The source of these receptors is an adult in good health. Each CDR3 is given with its conserved first and last residue. A D gene is named only where the DNA matches it firmly. A clone size is listed for some rows: how often the clone was seen (once, few, many), or a class if it is expanded.

CASSLQMSSDTQYF	TGCGCCAGCAGCTTACAAATGAGCTCTGATACGCAGTATTTT	NA	TRBV5-1	TRBJ2-3	NA
CAWRDSTFSNQPQHF	TGTGCCTGGAGGGACTCTACTTTCAGCAATCAGCCCCAGCATTTT	NA	TRBV30	TRBJ1-5	once
CASSLAAGVSRNTIYF	TGTGCCAGCAGCTTAGCGGCCGGAGTTAGCAGAAACACCATATATTTT	NA	TRBV7-8	TRBJ1-3	NA
CASSEIADGELFF	TGCGCCAGCAGTGAGATTGCGGACGGGGAGCTGTTTTTT	NA	TRBV10-2	TRBJ2-2	NA
CASSETGGGTEAFF	TGTGCCAGCAGTGAGACAGGGGGGGGGACTGAAGCTTTCTTT	TRBD1	TRBV6-1	TRBJ1-1	NA
CASRSPGQVYGYTF	TGTGCCAGCAGATCTCCGGGACAGGTCTATGGCTACACCTTC	TRBD1	TRBV2	TRBJ1-2	once
CAWGDVEKLFF	TGTGCCTGGGGGGACGTCGAAAAACTGTTTTTT	NA	TRBV30	TRBJ1-4	NA
CASSFRSWEAGELFF	TGTGCCAGCAGTTTTCGGTCGTGGGAGGCCGGGGAGCTGTTTTTT	NA	TRBV6-2/TRBV6-3	TRBJ2-2	few
CASSIAPGPYNEQFF	TGTGCCAGTAGTATCGCCCCGGGACCCTACAATGAGCAGTTCTTC	NA	TRBV19	TRBJ2-1	NA
CAWSVYGYEQYF	TGTGCCTGGAGTGTCTACGGGTACGAGCAGTACTTC	NA	TRBV30	TRBJ2-7	NA
CASSLGQTSGGEQFF	TGTGCCAGCAGCTTAGGTCAAACCTCAGGGGGTGAGCAGTTCTTC	TRBD1	TRBV7-2	TRBJ2-1	NA
CASSVDYNEQFF	TGTGCCAGCAGCGTAGACTACAATGAGCAGTTCTTC	NA	TRBV7-8	TRBJ2-1	NA
CASSLGTSVGTGSTDTQYF	TGTGCCAGCAGCCTAGGGACTAGCGTCGGGACCGGGAGCACAGATACGCAGTATTTT	TRBD2	TRBV14	TRBJ2-3	once
CASSPPNSLYEQYF	TGTGCCAGCTCACCACCTAACAGTCTCTACGAGCAGTACTTC	NA	TRBV18	TRBJ2-7	NA
CASRPSLTGGDTEAFF	TGTGCCAGCAGGCCTAGCCTCACAGGGGGTGACACTGAAGCTTTCTTT	TRBD1	TRBV7-8	TRBJ1-1	NA
CASSQGPRDTQYF	TGCGCCAGCAGCCAAGGCCCTAGGGATACGCAGTATTTT	NA	TRBV4-1	TRBJ2-3	NA
CASSRQGVGGNTIYF	TGTGCCAGCAGTCGACAGGGGGTAGGAGGAAACACCATATATTTT	TRBD1	TRBV6-5	TRBJ1-3	NA
CASSNSSDYNEQFF	TGTGCCAGCAGCAACAGTTCGGACTACAATGAGCAGTTCTTC	NA	TRBV6-4	TRBJ2-1	NA
CASSSASRQEGSPLHF	TGTGCCAGCAGCTCCGCATCTAGACAGGAAGGTTCACCCCTCCACTTT	NA	TRBV5-5	TRBJ1-6	NA
CASSVEQNYGYTF	TGTGCCAGCAGCGTTGAACAGAACTATGGCTACACCTTC	NA	TRBV9	TRBJ1-2	once
CASSFMVSTAMGGYTF	TGTGCCAGCAGCTTTATGGTGTCGACGGCGATGGGTGGCTACACCTTC	NA	TRBV7-2	TRBJ1-2	NA
CASSPNLGQKNYGYTF	TGTGCCAGCAGCCCCAATCTAGGACAGAAAAACTATGGCTACACCTTC	NA	TRBV14	TRBJ1-2	NA